This T cell receptor (beta chain) appears in the sequencing data of a study of shared clonotypes between healthy human individuals. The table came from immunoSEQ multiplex PCR; TCRdb's copy has only in-frame clones and leaves some out. The repertoire holds under 2.5 million clones, with just under 95% as singletons. It was into CD45RA+ naive and CD45RA-negative memory subsets that the CD4+ cells were split. This clone is a singleton in its sample. This CDR3 is built from 16 residues. In germline, CDR1 is MGHRA, CDR2 YSYEKL. V dropped 4 bases and J dropped 4; count of bases not matched to a gene: 12. The chain joins TRBV4-1 to TRBJ2-7; 8 positions match TRBD2. Input material: naive CD4+ T cells from PBMCs. Specified subset: CD45RA+ positively selected. The source is a man younger than 30 in good health. Some clones in this sample may be carry-over from other donors' samples. As DNA, the CDR3 is TGCGCCAGCAGCCCACCGGGGGTAGCGGGGACTTACGAGCAGTACTTC. Translating gives CASSPPGVAGTYEQYF.